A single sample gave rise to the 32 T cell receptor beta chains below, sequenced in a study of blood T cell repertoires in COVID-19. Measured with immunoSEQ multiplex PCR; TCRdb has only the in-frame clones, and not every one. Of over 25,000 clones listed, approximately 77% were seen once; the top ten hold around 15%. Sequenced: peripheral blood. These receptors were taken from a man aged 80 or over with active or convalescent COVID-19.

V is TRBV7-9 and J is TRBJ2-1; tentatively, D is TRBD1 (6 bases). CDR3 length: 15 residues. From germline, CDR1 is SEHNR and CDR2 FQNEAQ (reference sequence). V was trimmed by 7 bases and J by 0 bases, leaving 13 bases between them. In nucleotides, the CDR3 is TGTGCCAGCACCAATCAGGGGAGCTCCTACAATGAGCAGTTCTTC. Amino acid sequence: CASTNQGSSYNEQFF.

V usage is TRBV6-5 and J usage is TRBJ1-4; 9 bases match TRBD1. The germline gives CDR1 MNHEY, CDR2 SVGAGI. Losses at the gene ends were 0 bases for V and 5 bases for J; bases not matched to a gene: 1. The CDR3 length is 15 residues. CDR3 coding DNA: TGTGCCAGCAGTTACTCGACAGGGGGGAATGAAAAACTGTTTTTT. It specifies CASSYSTGGNEKLFF.

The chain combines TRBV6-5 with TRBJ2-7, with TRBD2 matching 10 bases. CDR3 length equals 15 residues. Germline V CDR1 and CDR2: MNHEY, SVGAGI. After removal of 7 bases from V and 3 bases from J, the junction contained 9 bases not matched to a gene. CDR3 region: CASKGTRTSGYEQYF. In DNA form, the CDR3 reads TGTGCCAGCAAGGGGACCAGGACTAGCGGCTACGAGCAGTACTTC.

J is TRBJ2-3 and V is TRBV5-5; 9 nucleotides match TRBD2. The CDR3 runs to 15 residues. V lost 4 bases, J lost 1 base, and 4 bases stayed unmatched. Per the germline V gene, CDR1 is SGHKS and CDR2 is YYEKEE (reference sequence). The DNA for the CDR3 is TGTGCCAGCAGCCCTAGGACTAGCGGCACAGATACGCAGTATTTT. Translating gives CASSPRTSGTDTQYF.

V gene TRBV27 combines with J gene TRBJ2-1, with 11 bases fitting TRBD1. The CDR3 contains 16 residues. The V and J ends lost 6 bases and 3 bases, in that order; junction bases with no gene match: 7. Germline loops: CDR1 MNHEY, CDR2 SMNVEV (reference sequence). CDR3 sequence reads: CASRTGTGGYYNEQFF. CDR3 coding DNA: TGTGCCAGCAGAACCGGGACAGGGGGTTACTACAATGAGCAGTTCTTC.

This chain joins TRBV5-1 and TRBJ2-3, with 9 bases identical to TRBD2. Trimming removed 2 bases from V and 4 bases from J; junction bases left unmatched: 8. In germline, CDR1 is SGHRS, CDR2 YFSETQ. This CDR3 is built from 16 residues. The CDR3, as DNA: TGCGCCAGCAGCTTAACTGGGCGGGAGGGCGCAGATACGCAGTATTTT. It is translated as CASSLTGREGADTQYF.

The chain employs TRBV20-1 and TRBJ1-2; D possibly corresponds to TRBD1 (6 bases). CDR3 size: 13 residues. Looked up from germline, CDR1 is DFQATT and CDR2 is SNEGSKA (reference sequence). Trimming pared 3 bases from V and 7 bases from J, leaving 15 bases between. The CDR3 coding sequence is TGCAGTGCTAGTCTCTCGGACAGTGGTGGCTACACCTTC. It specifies CSASLSDSGGYTF.

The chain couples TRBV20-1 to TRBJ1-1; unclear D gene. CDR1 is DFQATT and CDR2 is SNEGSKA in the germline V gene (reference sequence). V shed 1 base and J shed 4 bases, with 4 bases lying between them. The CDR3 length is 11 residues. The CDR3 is CSARVATEAFF. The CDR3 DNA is TGCAGTGCTAGAGTGGCCACTGAAGCTTTCTTT.

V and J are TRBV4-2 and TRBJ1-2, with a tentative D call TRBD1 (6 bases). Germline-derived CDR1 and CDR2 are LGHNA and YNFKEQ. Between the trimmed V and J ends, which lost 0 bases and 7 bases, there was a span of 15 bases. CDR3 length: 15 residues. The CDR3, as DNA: TGTGCCAGCAGCCAAGATGAAGGCAGGGGTAGTGGCTACACCTTC. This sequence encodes CASSQDEGRGSGYTF.

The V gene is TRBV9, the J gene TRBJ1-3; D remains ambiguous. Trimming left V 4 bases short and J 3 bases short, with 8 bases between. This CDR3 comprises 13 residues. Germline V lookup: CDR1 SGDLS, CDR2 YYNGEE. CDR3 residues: CASSPLFGNTIYF. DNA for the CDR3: TGTGCCAGCAGCCCCCTATTTGGAAACACCATATATTTT.

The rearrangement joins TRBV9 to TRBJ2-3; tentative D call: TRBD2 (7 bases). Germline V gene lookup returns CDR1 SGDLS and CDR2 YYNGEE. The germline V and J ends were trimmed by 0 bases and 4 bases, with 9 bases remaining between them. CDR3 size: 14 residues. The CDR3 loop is CASSVDGGPDTQYF. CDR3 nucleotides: TGTGCCAGCAGCGTAGACGGGGGGCCAGATACGCAGTATTTT. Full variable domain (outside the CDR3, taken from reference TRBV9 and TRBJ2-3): DSGVTQTPKHLITATGQRVTLRCSPRSGDLSVYWYQQSLDQGLQFLIQYYNGEERAKGNILERFSAQQFPDLHSELNLSSLELGDSALYFCASSVDGGPDTQYFGPGTRLTVL.

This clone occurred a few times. CDR3 nucleotide sequence: TGTGCCAGCAGTTTAGTGGTAGGCCGAGGGAGCAACACTGAAGCTTTCTTT. Translating it yields CASSLVVGRGSNTEAFF. The chain is built from TRBV28 and TRBJ1-1; D is ambiguous. The CDR3 covers 17 residues. Trimming shortened V by 2 bases and J by 2 bases, and 18 bases separated the two germline ends. Germline V gene data show CDR1 as MDHEN and CDR2 as SYDVKM.

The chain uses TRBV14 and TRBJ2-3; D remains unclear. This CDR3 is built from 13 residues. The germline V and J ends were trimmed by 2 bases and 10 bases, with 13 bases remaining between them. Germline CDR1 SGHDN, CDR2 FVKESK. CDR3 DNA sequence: TGTGCCAGCAGCCAACGATGGTTAGACTCGCAGTATTTT. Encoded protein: CASSQRWLDSQYF.

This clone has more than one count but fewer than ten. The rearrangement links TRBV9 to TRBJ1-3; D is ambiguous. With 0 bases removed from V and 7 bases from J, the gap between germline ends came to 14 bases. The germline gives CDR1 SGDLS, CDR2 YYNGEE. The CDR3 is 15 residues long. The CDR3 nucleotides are TGTGCCAGCAGCGTAGCTCCCGGGAATAGCAACACCATATATTTT. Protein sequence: CASSVAPGNSNTIYF.

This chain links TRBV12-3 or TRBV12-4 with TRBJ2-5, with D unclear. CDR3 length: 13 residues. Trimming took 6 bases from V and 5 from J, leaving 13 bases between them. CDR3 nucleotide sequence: TGTGCCAGCAGCTCGAGAGGAAGGGAGACCCAGTACTTC. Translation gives CASSSRGRETQYF.

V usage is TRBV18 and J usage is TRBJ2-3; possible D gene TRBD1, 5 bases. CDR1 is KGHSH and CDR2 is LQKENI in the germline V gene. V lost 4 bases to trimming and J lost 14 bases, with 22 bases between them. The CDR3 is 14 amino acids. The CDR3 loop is CASSLYDEQVRPYF. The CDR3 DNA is TGTGCCAGCTCACTCTACGACGAACAGGTTCGTCCGTATTTT.

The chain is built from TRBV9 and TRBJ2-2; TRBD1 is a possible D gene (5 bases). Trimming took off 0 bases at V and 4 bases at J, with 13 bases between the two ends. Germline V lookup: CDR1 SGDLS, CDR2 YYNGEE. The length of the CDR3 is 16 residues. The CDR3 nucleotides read TGTGCCAGCAGCGTAGGGTCAGGGTGGGGCACCGGGGAGCTGTTTTTT. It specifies CASSVGSGWGTGELFF.

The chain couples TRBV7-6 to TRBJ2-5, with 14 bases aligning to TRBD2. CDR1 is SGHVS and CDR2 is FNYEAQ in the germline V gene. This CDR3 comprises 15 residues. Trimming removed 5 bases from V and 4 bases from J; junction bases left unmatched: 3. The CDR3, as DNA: TGTGCCAGCAGCCAAGGACTAGCGGGGGGAGAGACCCAGTACTTC. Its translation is CASSQGLAGGETQYF.

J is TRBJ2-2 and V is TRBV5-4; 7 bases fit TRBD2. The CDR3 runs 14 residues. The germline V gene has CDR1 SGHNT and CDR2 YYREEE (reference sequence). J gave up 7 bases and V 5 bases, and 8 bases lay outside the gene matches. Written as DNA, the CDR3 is TGTGCCAGCAGTCCAGCGGGGAGGAACGGGGAGCTGTTTTTT. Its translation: CASSPAGRNGELFF.

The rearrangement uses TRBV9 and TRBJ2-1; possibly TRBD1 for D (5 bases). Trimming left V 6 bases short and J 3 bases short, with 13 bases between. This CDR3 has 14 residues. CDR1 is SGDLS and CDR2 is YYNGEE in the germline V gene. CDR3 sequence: CASNVGRDYNEQFF. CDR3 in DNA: TGTGCCAGCAATGTAGGCAGGGACTACAATGAGCAGTTCTTC. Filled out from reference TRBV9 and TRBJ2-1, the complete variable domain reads DSGVTQTPKHLITATGQRVTLRCSPRSGDLSVYWYQQSLDQGLQFLIQYYNGEERAKGNILERFSAQQFPDLHSELNLSSLELGDSALYFCASNVGRDYNEQFFGPGTRLTVL.

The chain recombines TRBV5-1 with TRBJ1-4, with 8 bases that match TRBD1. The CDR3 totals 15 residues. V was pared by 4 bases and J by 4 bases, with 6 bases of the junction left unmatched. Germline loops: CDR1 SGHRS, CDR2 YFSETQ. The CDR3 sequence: CASSPGQGYNEKLFF. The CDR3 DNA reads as TGCGCCAGCAGCCCTGGACAGGGTTATAATGAAAAACTGTTTTTT.

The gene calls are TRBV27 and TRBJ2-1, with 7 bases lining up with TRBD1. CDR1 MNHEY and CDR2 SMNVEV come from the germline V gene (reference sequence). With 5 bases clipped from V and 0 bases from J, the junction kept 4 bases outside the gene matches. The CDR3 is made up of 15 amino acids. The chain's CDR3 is CASSPGQSSYNEQFF. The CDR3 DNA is TGTGCCAGCAGTCCGGGACAGAGCTCCTACAATGAGCAGTTCTTC.

Written as DNA, the CDR3 is TGTGCCACCAGCAGGGAGTTCGCGGGCAATCAGCCCCAGCATTTT. Encoded protein: CATSREFAGNQPQHF. The chain recombines TRBV15 with TRBJ1-5; D gene ambiguous. Trimming removed 3 bases from V and 2 bases from J, with 11 bases in between. The germline V gene has CDR1 LNHNV and CDR2 YYDKDF (reference sequence). CDR3 length: 15 amino acids.

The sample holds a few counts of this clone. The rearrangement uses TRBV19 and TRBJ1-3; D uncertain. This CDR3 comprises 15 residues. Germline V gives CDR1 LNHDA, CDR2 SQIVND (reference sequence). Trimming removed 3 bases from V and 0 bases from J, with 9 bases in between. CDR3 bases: TGTGCCAGTAGTATGGGCAGAAGCTCTGGAAACACCATATATTTT. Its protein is CASSMGRSSGNTIYF.

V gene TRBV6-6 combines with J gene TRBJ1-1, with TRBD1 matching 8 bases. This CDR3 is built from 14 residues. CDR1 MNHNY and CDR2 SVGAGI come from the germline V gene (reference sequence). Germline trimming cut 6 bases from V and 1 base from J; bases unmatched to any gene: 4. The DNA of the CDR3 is TGTGCCAGCAGACGACAGGGGCCGAACACTGAAGCTTTCTTT. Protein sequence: CASRRQGPNTEAFF.

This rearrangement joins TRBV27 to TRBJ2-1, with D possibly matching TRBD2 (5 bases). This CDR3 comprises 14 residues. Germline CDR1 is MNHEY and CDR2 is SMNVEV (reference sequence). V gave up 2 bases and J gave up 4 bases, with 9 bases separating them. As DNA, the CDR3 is TGTGCCAGCAGTTTAGCCGGACTTTACAATGAGCAGTTCTTC. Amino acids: CASSLAGLYNEQFF.

CDR3 bases: TGTGCCAGCAGCTTAGTTAGCGGGAGAGCCGGGGAGCTGTTTTTT. Amino acids: CASSLVSGRAGELFF. This chain joins TRBV7-2 and TRBJ2-2, with 9 nucleotides matching TRBD2. The length of the CDR3 is 15 residues. Germline V gene sequence: CDR1 SGHTA, CDR2 FQGNSA. The V gene end was trimmed by 1 base and the J gene end by 6 bases; junction bases not matched to a gene: 3.

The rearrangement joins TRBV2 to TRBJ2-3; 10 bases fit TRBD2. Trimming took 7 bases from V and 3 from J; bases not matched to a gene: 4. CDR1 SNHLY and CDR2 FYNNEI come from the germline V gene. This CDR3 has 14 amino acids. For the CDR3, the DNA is TGTGCCAGCAATAGCGGGGGGATGACAGATACGCAGTATTTT. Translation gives CASNSGGMTDTQYF.

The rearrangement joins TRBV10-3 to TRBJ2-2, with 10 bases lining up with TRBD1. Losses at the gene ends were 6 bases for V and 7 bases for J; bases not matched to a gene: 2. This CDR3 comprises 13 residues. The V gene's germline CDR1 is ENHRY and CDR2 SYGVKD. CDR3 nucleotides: TGTGCCATCAGCAGGACAGGGGGCGGGGAGCTGTTTTTT. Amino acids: CAISRTGGGELFF.

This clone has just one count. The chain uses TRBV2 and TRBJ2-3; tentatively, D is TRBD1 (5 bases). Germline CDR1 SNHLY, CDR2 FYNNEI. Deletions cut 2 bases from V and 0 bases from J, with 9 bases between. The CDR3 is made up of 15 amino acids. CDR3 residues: CASSEHGASTDTQYF. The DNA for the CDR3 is TGTGCCAGCAGTGAACATGGGGCGAGCACAGATACGCAGTATTTT.

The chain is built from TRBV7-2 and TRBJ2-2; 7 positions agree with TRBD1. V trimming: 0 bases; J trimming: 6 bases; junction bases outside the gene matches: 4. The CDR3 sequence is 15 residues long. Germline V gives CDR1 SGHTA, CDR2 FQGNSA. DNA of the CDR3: TGTGCCAGCAGCTTAGCGGTCACAGGGGCCGGGGAGCTGTTTTTT. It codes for CASSLAVTGAGELFF.

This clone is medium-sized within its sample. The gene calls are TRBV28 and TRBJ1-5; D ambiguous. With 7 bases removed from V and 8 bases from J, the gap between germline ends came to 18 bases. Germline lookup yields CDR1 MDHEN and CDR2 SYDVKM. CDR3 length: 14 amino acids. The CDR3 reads CASNIGGWLEPQHF. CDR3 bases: TGTGCCAGCAACATCGGAGGATGGCTAGAGCCCCAGCATTTT.